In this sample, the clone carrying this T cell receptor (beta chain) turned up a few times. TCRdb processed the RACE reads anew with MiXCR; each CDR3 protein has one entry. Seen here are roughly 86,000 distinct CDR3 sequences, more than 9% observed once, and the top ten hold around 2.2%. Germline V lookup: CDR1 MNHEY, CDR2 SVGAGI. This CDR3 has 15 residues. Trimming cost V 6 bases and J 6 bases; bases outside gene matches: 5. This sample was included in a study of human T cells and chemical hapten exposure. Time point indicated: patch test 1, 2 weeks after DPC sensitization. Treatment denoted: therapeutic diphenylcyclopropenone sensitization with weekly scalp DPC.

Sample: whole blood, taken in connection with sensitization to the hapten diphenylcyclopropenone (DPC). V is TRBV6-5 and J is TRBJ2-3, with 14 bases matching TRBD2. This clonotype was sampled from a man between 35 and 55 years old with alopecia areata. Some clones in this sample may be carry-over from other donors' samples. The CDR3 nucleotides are TGTGCCAGCAGCCCCGGGACTAGCGGGAGTGATACGCAGTATTTT. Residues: CASSPGTSGSDTQYF.